The following is a T cell receptor beta chain sequence with its context. In the study's own analysis: Reference gene primer amplification gave nucleated cell count estimates. The assay was immunoSEQ multiplex PCR, and TCRdb's table has in-frame clones only and misses some. That table furnishes V, J and clone size, whereas the DNA furnished D and trimming. The sample holds about 41,000 clones, approximately 80% seen once. These data come from a study of blood T cell repertoires in COVID-19. Across the whole study: Spain, Italy and the United States supplied samples that represented acute and convalescent COVID-19.

In germline, CDR1 is SGHDT, CDR2 YYEEEE. The CDR3 is 15 residues long. With 4 bases clipped from V and 4 bases from J, the junction kept 8 bases outside the gene matches. The sequenced sample consisted of peripheral blood. The receptor was isolated from a woman of 80 years or more with acute or convalescent COVID-19. V and J are TRBV5-6 and TRBJ1-2; 9 bases agree with TRBD1. The CDR3 is CASSPGQGKTYGYTF. CDR3 in DNA: TGTGCCAGCAGCCCCGGACAGGGGAAAACCTATGGCTACACCTTC. The entire variable domain, with the rest obtained from reference TRBV5-6 and TRBJ1-2, is as follows: DAGVTQSPTHLIKTRGQQVTLRCSPKSGHDTVSWYQQALGQGPQFIFQYYEEEERQRGNFPDRFSGHQFPNYSSELNVNALLLGDSALYLCASSPGQGKTYGYTFGSGTRLTVV.